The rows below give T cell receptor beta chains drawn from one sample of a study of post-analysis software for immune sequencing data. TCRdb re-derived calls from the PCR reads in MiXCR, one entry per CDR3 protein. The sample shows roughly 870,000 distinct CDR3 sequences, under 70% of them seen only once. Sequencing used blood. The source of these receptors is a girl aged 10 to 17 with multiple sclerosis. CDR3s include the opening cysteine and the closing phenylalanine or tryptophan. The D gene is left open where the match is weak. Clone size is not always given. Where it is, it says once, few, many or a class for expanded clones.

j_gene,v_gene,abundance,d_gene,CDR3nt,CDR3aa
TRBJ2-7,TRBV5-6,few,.,TGTGCCAGCAGCTGGACTGGGTCTAAAATCGTCCACGAGCAGTACTTC,CASSWTGSKIVHEQYF
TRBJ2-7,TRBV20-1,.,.,TGCAGTGCTAGCAGTAGGGGGGCCCTCTACGAGCAGTACTTC,CSASSRGALYEQYF
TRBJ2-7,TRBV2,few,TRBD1,TGTGCCAGCACGAACGGACAGGGCCCCTACGAGCAGTACTTC,CASTNGQGPYEQYF
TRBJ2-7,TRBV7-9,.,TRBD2,TGTGCCAGCAGCCCGACTAGCGCCCTGGGTTTAGCCTACGAGCAGTACTTC,CASSPTSALGLAYEQYF
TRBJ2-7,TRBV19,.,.,TGTGCCAGTAGTCCGGGAAGAGACTACGAGCAGTACTTC,CASSPGRDYEQYF
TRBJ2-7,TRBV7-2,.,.,TGTGCCAGCAGCTTGGACGGGACCAGCTCCTACGAGCAGTACTTC,CASSLDGTSSYEQYF
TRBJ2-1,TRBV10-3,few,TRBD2,TGTGCCATCCGACTAGCGGGAGGATCAGGCAATGAGCAGTTCTTC,CAIRLAGGSGNEQFF
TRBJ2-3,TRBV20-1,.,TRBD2,TGCAGTGCCCGGGGGGAGCAGCCCGGCACGCAGTATTTT,CSARGEQPGTQYF
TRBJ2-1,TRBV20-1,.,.,TGCAGTGCTAGAGGATCTTGGGCTAGGGCCTACAATGAGCAGTTCTTC,CSARGSWARAYNEQFF
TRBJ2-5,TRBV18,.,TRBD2,TGTGCCAGCTCACTAACCGGGGGGGCCACACCCCAGGAGCAGTACTTC,CASSLTGGATPQEQYF
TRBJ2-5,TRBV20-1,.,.,TGCAGTGCTAGAGCGGGGGGCTCGAGGGAGACCCAGTACTTC,CSARAGGSRETQYF
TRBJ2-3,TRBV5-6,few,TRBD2,TGTGCCAGCAGCTTGCCTTGGGAGGGTGGGACAGATACGCAGTATTTT,CASSLPWEGGTDTQYF
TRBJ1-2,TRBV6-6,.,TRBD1,TGTGCCAGCATCGGACAGGGCCTGAGCGGCTACACCTTC,CASIGQGLSGYTF
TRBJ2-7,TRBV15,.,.,TGTGCCACCAGCAGAGACACGACGGGCTCCTACGAGCAGTACTTC,CATSRDTTGSYEQYF
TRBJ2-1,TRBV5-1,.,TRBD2,TGCGCCAGCAGCTTGGCTAGCGGGGAATACAATGAGCAGTTCTTC,CASSLASGEYNEQFF
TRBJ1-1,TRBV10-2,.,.,TGCGCCAGCAGTGACGACAGGACGGTGACTGAAGCTTTCTTT,CASSDDRTVTEAFF
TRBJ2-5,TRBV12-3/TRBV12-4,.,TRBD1,TGTGCCAGCAGTACCGGGACAGGGATTCAAGAGACCCAGTACTTC,CASSTGTGIQETQYF
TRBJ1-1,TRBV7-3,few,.,TGTGCCAGCAGCTTATCCGGGCGGAGCACTGAAGCTTTCTTT,CASSLSGRSTEAFF
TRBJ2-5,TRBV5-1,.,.,TGCGCCAGCAGCTGGAACTCCAAGGGTAGCGGACAAGAGACCCAGTACTTC,CASSWNSKGSGQETQYF
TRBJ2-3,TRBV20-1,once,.,TGCAGTGCTAGAGACCCGGGGCTCACAGATACGCAGTATTTT,CSARDPGLTDTQYF
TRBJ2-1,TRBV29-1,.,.,TGCAGCGTCTCCCGAAGAAGCCCTGGGAATGAGCAGTTCTTC,CSVSRRSPGNEQFF
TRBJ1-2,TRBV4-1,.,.,TGCGCCAGCAGCCACCCCGGGGGAGATGGCTACACCTTC,CASSHPGGDGYTF
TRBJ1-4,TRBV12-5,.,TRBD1,TGTGCTAGTGGTCTCGGGACAGTTAATGAAAAACTGTTTTTT,CASGLGTVNEKLFF
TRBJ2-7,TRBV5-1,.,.,TGCGCCAGCAGCCTTTCCCCAGGACCGGATTACGAGCAGTACTTC,CASSLSPGPDYEQYF
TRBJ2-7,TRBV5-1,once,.,TGCGCCAGCAGCCCTGAGGCAGGCCGGCTTGCCTACGAGCAGTACTTC,CASSPEAGRLAYEQYF
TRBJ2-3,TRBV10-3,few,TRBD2,TGTGCCATCAGTGAGTCGGCGATAGCGGGAGGCCGAATTGCGGGGGATACGCAGTATTTT,CAISESAIAGGRIAGDTQYF
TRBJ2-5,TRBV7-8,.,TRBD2,TGTGCCAGCAGCTTAAGGTCCGGGGGACTAGAAACCCAGTACTTC,CASSLRSGGLETQYF
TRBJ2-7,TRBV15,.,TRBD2,TGTGCCACCAGCAGAGATATGGGGACTAGCGGCCCCTACGAGCAGTACTTC,CATSRDMGTSGPYEQYF
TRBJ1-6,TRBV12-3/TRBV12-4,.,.,TGTGCCAGCAGTCCATACACGGTCGGCGTTTATAATTCACCCCTCCACTTT,CASSPYTVGVYNSPLHF
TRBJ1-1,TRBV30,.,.,TGTGCCTGGGATCCCTGGGGGGACACTGAAGCTTTCTTT,CAWDPWGDTEAFF
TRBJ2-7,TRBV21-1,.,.,TGTGCCAGCAGCATGGGGGCCGGGACGGTACCTGACGAGCAGTACTTC,CASSMGAGTVPDEQYF
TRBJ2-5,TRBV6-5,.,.,TGTGCCAGCAGTTCTATGACAGGGAGGTGGATGAAAGAGACCCAGTACTTC,CASSSMTGRWMKETQYF
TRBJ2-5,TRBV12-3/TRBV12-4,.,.,TGTGCCAGCAGGCTCATGACTTCCCAGTACTTC,CASRLMTSQYF
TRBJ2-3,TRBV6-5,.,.,TGTGCCAGCAGTTACGACGGAACTAGCACAGATACGCAGTATTTT,CASSYDGTSTDTQYF
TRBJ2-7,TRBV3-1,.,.,TGTGCCAGCAGCCATCGAGGGGCAGGGGACAACGAGCAGTACTTC,CASSHRGAGDNEQYF
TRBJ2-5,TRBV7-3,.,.,TGTGCCAGCAGCCCAAGGGCTAGTGTCACCTCATACCAAGAGACCCAGTACTTC,CASSPRASVTSYQETQYF
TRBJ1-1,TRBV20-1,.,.,TGCAGTGCTAGAGGTCTGGGACAAGGTGGGTTAGGCACTGAAGCTTTCTTT,CSARGLGQGGLGTEAFF
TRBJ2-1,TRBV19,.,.,TGTGCCTCAAGGGAGGGGGGAGAAGGTGAGCAGTTCTTC,CASREGGEGEQFF
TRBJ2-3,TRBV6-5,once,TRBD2,TGTGCCAGCAGTTACTCGGGCCCCCGACTAGCGGGAGGGCCAGATACGCAGTATTTT,CASSYSGPRLAGGPDTQYF
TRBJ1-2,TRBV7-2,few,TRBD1,TGTGCCAGCAGCTACGGGACAGGGGCTTGGGGAGATGGCTACACCTTC,CASSYGTGAWGDGYTF
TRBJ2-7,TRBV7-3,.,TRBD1,TGTGCCAGCAGCCTCGGACAGGGTAAATACGAGCAGTACTTC,CASSLGQGKYEQYF
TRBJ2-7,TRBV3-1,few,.,TGTGCCAGCAGCCAAGATCAGACTCCTTCCTACGAGCAGTACTTC,CASSQDQTPSYEQYF
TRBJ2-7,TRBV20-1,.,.,TGCAGTGCTAGTTTCACAAGAAAGTCCTACGAGCAGTACTTC,CSASFTRKSYEQYF
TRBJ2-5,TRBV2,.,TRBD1,TGTGCCAGCAGGGAAGACAGGGGGCCCCAAGAGACCCAGTACTTC,CASREDRGPQETQYF
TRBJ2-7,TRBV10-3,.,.,TGTGCCATCAGTACCCGTCAGGGGAATCTGTGGGAGCAGTACTTC,CAISTRQGNLWEQYF
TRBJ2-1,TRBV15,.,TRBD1,TGTGCCACCAGCAGAGAGGGGACAGGGTCCAATGAGCAGTTCTTC,CATSREGTGSNEQFF
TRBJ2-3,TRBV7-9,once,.,TGTGCCAGCAGCTTACGGGCCATAGGGACACGAGATACGCAGTATTTT,CASSLRAIGTRDTQYF
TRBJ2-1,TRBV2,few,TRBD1,TGTGCCAGCAGTCCCCCGGGACAGGGGGCCTACAATGAGCAGTTCTTC,CASSPPGQGAYNEQFF
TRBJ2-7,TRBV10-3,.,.,TGTGCCATCAGTGCATCTTTGTTCTACGAGCAGTACTTC,CAISASLFYEQYF
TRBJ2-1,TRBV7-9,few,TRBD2,TGTGCCAGCAGCTTAGAGCTAGCGGGAGCAAATGAGCAGTTCTTC,CASSLELAGANEQFF
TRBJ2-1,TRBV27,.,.,TGTGCCAGCACCTTAGGGGGGGCAAATGAGCAGTTCTTC,CASTLGGANEQFF
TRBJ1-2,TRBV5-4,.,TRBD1,TGTGCCAGCAGCTTGGAAGACAGGGGCGCAGGGGGCTACACCTTC,CASSLEDRGAGGYTF
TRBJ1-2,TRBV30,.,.,TGTGCCGGAGGAGGGGACCTACAGGGCCGGATAGCTTATGGCTACACCTTC,CAGGGDLQGRIAYGYTF
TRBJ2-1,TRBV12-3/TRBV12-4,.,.,TGTGCCAGCAGTTTAGGGGGGAGTGTGTACAATGAGCAGTTCTTC,CASSLGGSVYNEQFF
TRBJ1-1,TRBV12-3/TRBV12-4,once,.,TGTGCCAGCAGTTTAATCGGCATTCAAGCTTTCTTT,CASSLIGIQAFF
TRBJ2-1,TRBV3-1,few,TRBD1,TGTGCCAGCAGCCAAGATAGGGGGCTCAATGAGCAGTTCTTC,CASSQDRGLNEQFF
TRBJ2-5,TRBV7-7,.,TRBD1,TGTGCTAGCAGCTTACATGAGACAGGGTCGGAAGGAGAGACCCAGTACTTC,CASSLHETGSEGETQYF
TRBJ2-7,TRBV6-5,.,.,TGTGCCAGCAGGCCCCGGGCCAAGGCCTACGAGCAGTACTTC,CASRPRAKAYEQYF
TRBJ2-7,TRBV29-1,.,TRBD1,TGCAGCGTTGAAAGGCGTACAGGGGGTCGTTACGAGCAGTACTTC,CSVERRTGGRYEQYF